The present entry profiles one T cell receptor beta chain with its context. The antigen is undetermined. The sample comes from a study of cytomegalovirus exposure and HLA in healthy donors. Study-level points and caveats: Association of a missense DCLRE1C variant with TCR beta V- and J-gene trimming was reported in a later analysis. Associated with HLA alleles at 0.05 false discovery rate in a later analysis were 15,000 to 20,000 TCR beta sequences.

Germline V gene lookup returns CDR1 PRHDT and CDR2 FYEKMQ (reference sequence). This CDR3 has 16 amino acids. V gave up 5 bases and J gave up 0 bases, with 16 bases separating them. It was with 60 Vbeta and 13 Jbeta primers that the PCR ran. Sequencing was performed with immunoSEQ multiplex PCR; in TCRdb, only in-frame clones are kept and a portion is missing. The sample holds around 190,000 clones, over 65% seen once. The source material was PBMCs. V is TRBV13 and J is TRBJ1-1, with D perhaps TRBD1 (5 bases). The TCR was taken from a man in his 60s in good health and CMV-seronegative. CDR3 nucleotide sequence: TGTGCCAGCAGCCCTGACAGCTCTGTCATGAACACTGAAGCTTTCTTT. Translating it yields CASSPDSSVMNTEAFF.